The 7 T cell receptor beta chains below were found in one sample sequenced in a study of T cells in Graves' hyperthyroidism and ophthalmopathy (dated by TCRdb to between 2018 and 2020). Libraries were built with multiplex PCR. The instrument given in TCRdb is Illumina HiSeq 2000. Amplification of TCR beta CDR3 regions was carried out from RNA transcripts. A first-round RT-PCR of the TCR CDR3 used the HTBI primer set with the Qiagen OneStep RT-PCR kit. Using fastp trimming at Q25 and MiXCR clonotype assembly, TCRdb reanalyzed the public sequencing data and kept in-frame beta chains. Identical CDR3 protein sequences are pooled into one entry, listed with their most common genes and DNA. Recorded for this sample are about 300,000 distinct CDR3 sequences; 16% of them occurred a single time. Roughly a third of the sample is in the top ten clones. The source material was blood. The receptor set was obtained from a man younger than 45 with Graves' hyperthyroidism.

This clonotype was recorded at least ten times. The rearrangement links TRBV7-8 to TRBJ2-1; TRBD2 agrees at 7 bases. The V gene end was trimmed by 2 bases and the J gene end by 12 bases; junction bases not matched to a gene: 10. Germline V gene data show CDR1 as SGHVS and CDR2 as FQNEAQ. The CDR3 spans 14 residues. In DNA, the CDR3 is TGTGCCAGCAGCTTATCAGTTGGCGGGAGTCTGCAGTTCTTC. As protein: CASSLSVGGSLQFF.

This clonotype was observed at least ten times. The V and J genes are TRBV30 and TRBJ1-1; D remains ambiguous. CDR1 and CDR2 (germline): GTSNPN, SVGIG (reference sequence). The ends were cut back, 3 bases at V and 4 bases at J, with 6 bases in the middle. The CDR3 loop spans 11 amino acids. CDR3 DNA: TGTGCCTGGAGCCTGGGCACTGAAGCTTTCTTT. Its protein product is CAWSLGTEAFF.

The rearrangement links TRBV30 to TRBJ1-5, with TRBD1 identical over 8 bases. This CDR3 spans 14 amino acids. Germline V gives CDR1 GTSNPN, CDR2 SVGIG (reference sequence). Trimming removed 3 bases from V and 7 bases from J; junction bases left unmatched: 8. The CDR3 DNA reads as TGTGCCTGGAGCGCTGGGACAGGCGACCAGCCCCAGCATTTT. Its protein product is CAWSAGTGDQPQHF.

This clonotype was counted many times. This chain connects TRBV7-9 to TRBJ2-5, with 8 bases fitting TRBD2. The CDR3 totals 14 residues. Unmatched junction bases numbered 6, after V lost 4 bases and J lost 5 bases. Germline V CDR1 and CDR2: SEHNR, FQNEAQ (reference sequence). As DNA, the CDR3 is TGTGCCAGCAGCTCTGGGACGGGAGGGGAGACCCAGTACTTC. It specifies CASSSGTGGETQYF.

J is TRBJ2-7 and V is TRBV20-1; D is uncertain. The V end lost 0 bases, the J end lost 2 bases, and 20 bases lay between the germline ends. The CDR3 runs to 17 residues. CDR1 and CDR2 (germline): DFQATT, SNEGSKA (reference sequence). Written as DNA, the CDR3 is TGCAGTGCTAGAGATAGGGCCTCCCCCCGAGAGACCTACGAGCAGTACTTC. It yields the protein CSARDRASPRETYEQYF.

In its sample, this clonotype was seen many times. The chain links TRBV12-3 or TRBV12-4 to TRBJ2-5, with D uncertain. The CDR3 sequence is 13 residues long. V gave up 2 bases and J gave up 5 bases, with 9 bases separating them. In DNA form, the CDR3 reads TGTGCCAGCAGTTTAAACCCTTCGGAGACCCAGTACTTC. Translation gives CASSLNPSETQYF.

This clonotype has ten or more counts. The rearrangement links TRBV20-1 to TRBJ1-1; a weak D match, TRBD1 (5 bases). Germline V lookup: CDR1 DFQATT, CDR2 SNEGSKA (reference sequence). This CDR3 spans 14 amino acids. V shed 0 bases and J shed 5 bases, with 13 bases lying between them. CDR3 residues: CSARDVGTGTEAFF. In DNA form, the CDR3 reads TGCAGTGCTAGAGATGTCGGGACGGGGACTGAAGCTTTCTTT.